Below, 31 T cell receptor beta chains from the same sample are listed, as sequenced in a study of graft-versus-host responses after intestinal transplantation. These receptors are not linked to any known antigen. The assay was immunoSEQ multiplex PCR, and TCRdb's table has in-frame clones only and misses some. The table includes fewer than 60,000 clones, about four fifths detected once. This material consisted of unstimulated CD4+ T cells sorted from spleen or lymph node cells, taken before transplant. All receptors come from a human donor who was the organ donor for an intestinal transplant.

V gene TRBV7-9 combines with J gene TRBJ1-2; a weak D match, TRBD1 (6 bases). The V and J ends lost 5 bases and 1 base respectively, with 11 bases between them. Germline values: CDR1 SEHNR, CDR2 FQNEAQ (reference sequence). This CDR3 is built from 14 residues. CDR3 DNA: TGTGCCAGCAGCCCTAGGACAGATAACTATGGCTACACCTTC. Protein sequence: CASSPRTDNYGYTF.

The chain couples TRBV18 to TRBJ2-3, with D maybe TRBD1 (5 bases). Trimming pared 1 base from V and 4 bases from J, leaving 12 bases between. The CDR3 has 15 amino acids. From germline, CDR1 is KGHSH and CDR2 LQKENI. Here the CDR3 reads CASSPLGEGADTQYF. The CDR3 nucleotides read TGTGCCAGCTCACCACTAGGGGAAGGGGCAGATACGCAGTATTTT.

The rearrangement joins TRBV18 to TRBJ2-7; 13 positions match TRBD2. The germline V gene has CDR1 KGHSH and CDR2 LQKENI. The CDR3 runs 14 residues. J gave up 8 bases and V 5 bases, and 6 bases lay outside the gene matches. This CDR3 is CASSSPGLAGKQYF. CDR3 nucleotide sequence: TGTGCCAGCTCAAGCCCGGGACTAGCGGGAAAGCAGTACTTC.

The chain joins TRBV25-1 to TRBJ2-1, with TRBD2 matching over 8 bases. Germline assignment: CDR1 MGHDK and CDR2 SYGVNS. CDR3 size: 14 residues. Losses at the gene ends were 6 bases for V and 6 bases for J; bases not matched to a gene: 7. The chain's CDR3 is CASRGKRETNEQFF. CDR3 coding DNA: TGTGCCAGCAGAGGGAAGCGGGAGACCAATGAGCAGTTCTTC.

The V gene is TRBV6-5, the J gene TRBJ2-7, with TRBD2 matching over 12 bases. V dropped 6 bases and J dropped 5; count of bases not matched to a gene: 8. This CDR3 contains 15 residues. Germline V gene data show CDR1 as MNHEY and CDR2 as SVGAGI. The CDR3 sequence is CASRVTSGGFNEQYF. CDR3 nucleotides: TGTGCCAGCAGGGTGACTAGCGGGGGCTTCAACGAGCAGTACTTC.

This clone occurred once. The chain combines TRBV5-8 with TRBJ2-3; 13 positions match TRBD2. The CDR3 has 17 residues. Looked up from germline, CDR1 is SGHTS and CDR2 is YDEGEE. Losses at the gene ends were 4 bases for V and 3 bases for J; bases not matched to a gene: 8. CDR3 amino acids: CASSHLRTSGGTDTQYF. The CDR3 DNA follows: TGTGCCAGCAGCCATTTAAGGACTAGCGGGGGAACAGATACGCAGTATTTT. Drawing the rest from reference TRBV5-8 and TRBJ2-3, the complete variable domain is EAGVTQSPTHLIKTRGQQATLRCSPISGHTSVYWYQQALGLGLQFLLWYDEGEERNRGNFPPRFSGRQFPNYSSELNVNALELEDSALYLCASSHLRTSGGTDTQYFGPGTRLTVL.

This clone was seen a single time. The rearrangement links TRBV7-2 to TRBJ1-2; D is ambiguous. Trimming shortened V by 3 bases and J by 8 bases, and 10 bases separated the two germline ends. This CDR3 comprises 12 residues. Germline V gene lookup returns CDR1 SGHTA and CDR2 FQGNSA. The CDR3 spells CASSFWDWGYTF. The CDR3 coding sequence is TGTGCCAGCAGCTTCTGGGATTGGGGCTACACCTTC.

The CDR3 coding sequence is TGTGCCAGCAGCATCATCTCGGATACGCAGTATTTT. Translated, it gives CASSIISDTQYF. V gene TRBV7-9 combines with J gene TRBJ2-3; D is ambiguous. The CDR3 consists of 12 residues. V lost 5 bases to trimming and J lost 6 bases, with 9 bases between them. The germline V gene encodes CDR1 SEHNR and CDR2 FQNEAQ (reference sequence).

The chain recombines TRBV11-3 with TRBJ1-5; D remains ambiguous. CDR1 and CDR2 from the germline V gene are SGHNT and YENEEA. The CDR3 loop spans 13 amino acids. The V and J ends lost 4 bases and 0 bases respectively, with 4 bases between them. CDR3 amino acids: CASSYSSNQPQHF. The CDR3 bases are TGTGCCAGCAGCTACAGTAGCAATCAGCCCCAGCATTTT.

The chain recombines TRBV30 with TRBJ1-2, with D unresolved. The CDR3 runs 12 residues. V lost 2 bases to trimming and J lost 8 bases, with 12 bases between them. The germline gives CDR1 GTSNPN, CDR2 SVGIG (reference sequence). The CDR3 loop reads CAWSSQTGGYTF. CDR3 sequence (DNA): TGTGCCTGGAGTAGCCAGACGGGGGGCTACACCTTC.

This clone occurred a few times. This rearrangement joins TRBV25-1 to TRBJ2-3, with TRBD2 matching over 10 bases. Trimming removed 5 bases from V and 2 bases from J; junction bases left unmatched: 4. This CDR3 is built from 15 residues. The germline V gene has CDR1 MGHDK and CDR2 SYGVNS. The CDR3 loop is CASSSLAGATDTQYF. CDR3 DNA sequence: TGTGCCAGCAGTTCCCTAGCGGGGGCCACAGATACGCAGTATTTT.

The chain is built from TRBV4-1 and TRBJ2-7; TRBD1 might be the D (6 bases). The CDR3 covers 14 residues. Germline V gene lookup returns CDR1 MGHRA and CDR2 YSYEKL. The V gene lost 1 base and the J gene lost 5 bases, with 12 bases spanning the gap. The CDR3 region has the DNA TGCGCCAGCAGCCAAGGAACAGGGTACCACGAGCAGTACTTC. Translating gives CASSQGTGYHEQYF.

The chain has TRBV5-6 and TRBJ2-3; D is unclear. Trimming shortened V by 3 bases and J by 0 bases, and 5 bases separated the two germline ends. This CDR3 spans 13 amino acids. Per germline, CDR1 SGHDT and CDR2 YYEEEE. The CDR3 nucleotides read TGTGCCAGCAGCTACTCCAGCACAGATACGCAGTATTTT. Translation: CASSYSSTDTQYF.

V gene TRBV7-8 combines with J gene TRBJ1-1; D remains ambiguous. The CDR3 is 15 amino acids. The V gene lost 1 base and the J gene lost 5 bases, with 14 bases spanning the gap. In germline, CDR1 is SGHVS, CDR2 FQNEAQ. This CDR3 reads CASSLVLRGRTEAFF. The DNA for the CDR3 is TGTGCCAGCAGCTTAGTTCTCCGCGGTCGGACTGAAGCTTTCTTT.

The rearrangement joins TRBV10-3 to TRBJ1-2; D uncertain. From germline, CDR1 is ENHRY and CDR2 SYGVKD. V shed 0 bases and J shed 5 bases, with 10 bases lying between them. This CDR3 region has 14 residues. The CDR3 sequence is CAISESPVLYGYTF. The CDR3 DNA is TGTGCCATCAGTGAGTCGCCCGTCTTATATGGCTACACCTTC.

J is TRBJ2-3 and V is TRBV4-1, with D hard to call. Germline loops: CDR1 MGHRA, CDR2 YSYEKL. The V and J ends lost 0 bases and 5 bases respectively, with 3 bases between them. The CDR3 spans 12 residues. CDR3 in amino acids: CASSQDLDTQYF. In DNA form, the CDR3 reads TGCGCCAGCAGCCAAGATCTAGATACGCAGTATTTT.

In the case of this clone: Other nucleotide sequences from this sample produce the same CDR3. The J gene is TRBJ1-2, the V gene TRBV30; TRBD1 might be the D (6 bases). CDR1 GTSNPN and CDR2 SVGIG come from the germline V gene (reference sequence). Trimming stripped 4 bases from V and 9 bases from J, with 24 bases between. The CDR3 is 15 amino acids. The CDR3 sequence: CAWTLAGGARASYTF. The DNA for the CDR3 is TGTGCCTGGACGCTCGCGGGGGGGGCGAGGGCCAGCTACACCTTC.

The chain is built from TRBV6-5 and TRBJ1-1; 7 positions match TRBD1. V lost 2 bases to trimming and J lost 4 bases; unmatched junction nucleotides: 10. The CDR3 consists of 16 residues. Germline V CDR1 and CDR2: MNHEY, SVGAGI. Written as DNA, the CDR3 is TGTGCCAGCAGTTACCTAGGGGGCCCTTATACCACTGAAGCTTTCTTT. As protein: CASSYLGGPYTTEAFF.

V and J are TRBV6-5 and TRBJ2-7; 11 bases match TRBD2. V lost 6 bases, J lost 3 bases, and 4 bases stayed unmatched. CDR1 is MNHEY, CDR2 SVGAGI, per germline. CDR3 length: 14 residues. CDR3 nucleotide sequence: TGTGCCAGCAGACCGGGACTAGCGGTCTACGAGCAGTACTTC. Residues: CASRPGLAVYEQYF.

The J gene is TRBJ2-2, the V gene TRBV6-5; D possibly matches TRBD1 or TRBD2 (5 bases each). V shed 2 bases and J shed 2 bases, with 12 bases lying between them. This CDR3 has 16 amino acids. Germline V CDR1 and CDR2: MNHEY, SVGAGI. CDR3 sequence reads: CASSYLGDLNTGELFF. The CDR3 DNA is TGTGCCAGCAGTTACCTGGGGGATCTAAACACCGGGGAGCTGTTTTTT.

This rearrangement joins TRBV7-8 to TRBJ2-2, with TRBD1 matching 10 bases. The CDR3 is made up of 14 amino acids. Germline CDR1 and CDR2: SGHVS and FQNEAQ. V shed 5 bases, J shed 10 bases, and the junction held 7 bases outside the gene matches. The CDR3 protein is CASSPRTGGEELFF. The CDR3 nucleotides read TGTGCCAGCAGCCCTCGGACAGGGGGGGAGGAGCTGTTTTTT.

This chain connects TRBV25-1 to TRBJ2-7, with D tentatively TRBD2 (5 bases). V shed 5 bases and J shed 4 bases, with 6 bases lying between them. Germline V gene sequence: CDR1 MGHDK, CDR2 SYGVNS. The CDR3 contains 11 residues. The CDR3 sequence: CASSPGYEQYF. The CDR3 DNA is TGTGCCAGCAGTCCGGGGTACGAGCAGTACTTC.

This clone has a handful of counts. The chain employs TRBV6-1 and TRBJ1-5; possible D gene TRBD1, 6 bases. This CDR3 region has 14 residues. Germline lookup yields CDR1 MNHNS and CDR2 SASEGT. Trimming took off 0 bases at V and 6 bases at J, with 9 bases between the two ends. This CDR3 is CASSEAGGAQPQHF. DNA for the CDR3: TGTGCCAGCAGTGAAGCTGGGGGGGCTCAGCCCCAGCATTTT.

The rearrangement joins TRBV30 to TRBJ1-1; D is uncertain. This CDR3 is 13 amino acids long. Germline CDR1 is GTSNPN and CDR2 is SVGIG (reference sequence). V was pared by 2 bases and J by 3 bases, with 10 bases between. As DNA, the CDR3 is TGTGCCTGGAGTTTAAGACAAGACACTGAAGCTTTCTTT. Translation: CAWSLRQDTEAFF.

This chain joins TRBV2 and TRBJ1-5; D is possibly TRBD1 (6 bases). V lost 8 bases, J lost 3 bases, and 8 bases lay in between. Germline V CDR1 and CDR2: SNHLY, FYNNEI. The CDR3 is 12 residues long. CDR3 DNA: TGTGCCAGCGGGGACACCAATCAGCCCCAGCATTTT. It encodes CASGDTNQPQHF.

This chain uses TRBV27 with TRBJ1-2, with TRBD1 matching over 7 bases. This CDR3 spans 13 amino acids. Per the germline V gene, CDR1 is MNHEY and CDR2 is SMNVEV (reference sequence). The V and J ends lost 6 bases and 0 bases, in that order; junction bases with no gene match: 1. The CDR3 sequence: CASRGQTNYGYTF. CDR3 bases: TGTGCCAGCAGGGGACAGACTAACTATGGCTACACCTTC.

This clone was picked up one time. The J gene is TRBJ2-1, the V gene TRBV6-1; no reliable D call. Germline lookup yields CDR1 MNHNS and CDR2 SASEGT. The CDR3 runs to 12 residues. The V end was cut by 5 bases, the J end by 4 bases, with 6 bases between. For the CDR3, the DNA is TGTGCCAGCAGTTCGCAGTACAATGAGCAGTTCTTC. This encodes CASSSQYNEQFF.

Concerning this clone itself: The same CDR3 arises from other DNA sequences in this sample as well. The chain has TRBV7-2 and TRBJ2-2, with 7 nucleotides matching TRBD2. Trimming at V came to 5 bases and at J to 2 bases, leaving 5 bases not matched to a gene. The CDR3 runs 15 residues. Germline CDR1 reads SGHTA; CDR2 reads FQGNSA. In nucleotides, the CDR3 is TGTGCCAGCAGCCCTCTAGCGGTAAACACCGGGGAGCTGTTTTTT. Amino acid sequence: CASSPLAVNTGELFF. Drawing the rest from reference TRBV7-2 and TRBJ2-2, the complete variable domain is GAGVSQSPSNKVTEKGKDVELRCDPISGHTALYWYRQSLGQGLEFLIYFQGNSAPDKSGLPSDRFSAERTGGSVSTLTIQRTQQEDSAVYLCASSPLAVNTGELFFGEGSRLTVL.

On this clone itself: Compared with germline, one end of the junction differs, possibly owing to a read error. This chain uses TRBV30 with TRBJ2-5; 7 bases are a match to TRBD2. There are 14 residues in the CDR3. Germline V lookup: CDR1 GTSNPN, CDR2 SVGIG (reference sequence). The CDR3 sequence is CAWSRSLAEDHWHF. As DNA, the CDR3 is TGTGCCTGGAGCAGATCCCTAGCGGAGGACCACTGGCACTTC.

The genes are TRBV9 and TRBJ2-3, with D perhaps matching TRBD2 (5 bases). The CDR3 extends over 14 amino acids. The germline CDR1 and CDR2 sequences are SGDLS and YYNGEE. V lost 4 bases, J lost 4 bases, and 13 bases lay in between. CDR3 sequence (DNA): TGTGCCAGCAGCCGGAGGTTCTTTGCAGATACGCAGTATTTT. Its translation: CASSRRFFADTQYF.

This rearrangement joins TRBV6-1 to TRBJ2-7, with D perhaps TRBD2 (6 bases). V dropped 6 bases and J dropped 6 bases, with 15 bases sitting between them. The CDR3 sequence is 13 residues long. Germline CDR1 MNHNS, CDR2 SASEGT. The CDR3 loop is CASRLAGGGEQYF. The CDR3 bases are TGTGCCAGCAGACTAGCCGGAGGTGGCGAGCAGTACTTC.